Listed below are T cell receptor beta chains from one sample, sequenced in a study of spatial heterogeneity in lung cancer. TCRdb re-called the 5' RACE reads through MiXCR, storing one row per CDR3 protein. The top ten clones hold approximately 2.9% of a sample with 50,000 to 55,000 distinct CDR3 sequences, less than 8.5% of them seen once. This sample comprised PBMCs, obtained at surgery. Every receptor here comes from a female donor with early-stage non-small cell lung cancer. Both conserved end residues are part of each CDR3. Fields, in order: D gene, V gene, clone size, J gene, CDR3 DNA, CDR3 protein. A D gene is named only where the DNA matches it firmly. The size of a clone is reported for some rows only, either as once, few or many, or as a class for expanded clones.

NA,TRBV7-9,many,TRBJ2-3,TGTGCCAGCAGCTTATTTGGGCCAGATACGCAGTATTTT,CASSLFGPDTQYF
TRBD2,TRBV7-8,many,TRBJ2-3,TGTGCCAGCAGCTTCCTAGCGGGGGAAAGCACAGATACGCAGTATTTT,CASSFLAGESTDTQYF
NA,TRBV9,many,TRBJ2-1,TGTGCCAGCAGCGACGGGACCCATGGTGGCTACAATGAGCAGTTCTTC,CASSDGTHGGYNEQFF
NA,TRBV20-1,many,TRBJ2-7,TGCAGTGCTAGAAGGGGGGCCTACACCTACGAGCAGTACTTC,CSARRGAYTYEQYF
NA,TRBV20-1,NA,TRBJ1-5,TGCAGTGCTGCCCCCGGGGGAAAACCTTATCAGCCCCAGCATTTT,CSAAPGGKPYQPQHF
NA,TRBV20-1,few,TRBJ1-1,TGCAGTGCTAGAACGGCGGCGAACACTGAAGCTTTCTTT,CSARTAANTEAFF
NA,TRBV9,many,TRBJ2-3,TGTGCCAGCAGCGCTGGAGGCGATACGCAGTATTTT,CASSAGGDTQYF
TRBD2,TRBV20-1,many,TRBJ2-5,TGCAGTGCTAGGCGGGGGGGAGTTGGAGAGACCCAGTACTTC,CSARRGGVGETQYF
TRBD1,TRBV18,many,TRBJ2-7,TGTGCCAGCTCACCTTATGGGACAGGGATCGAGCAGTACTTC,CASSPYGTGIEQYF
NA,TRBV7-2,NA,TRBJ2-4,TGTGCCAGCAGCTCGCCTCAACAGAACATTCAGTACTTC,CASSSPQQNIQYF
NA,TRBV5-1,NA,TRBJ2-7,TGCGCCAGCAGCTTGAAGGTCGACGAGCAGTACTTC,CASSLKVDEQYF
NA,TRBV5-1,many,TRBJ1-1,TGCGCCAGCAGCTTGGCGGCAGGGCGGGCTTTCTTT,CASSLAAGRAFF
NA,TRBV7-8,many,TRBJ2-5,TGTGCCAGCAGCCGGACATCTATGCAAGAGACCCAGTACTTC,CASSRTSMQETQYF
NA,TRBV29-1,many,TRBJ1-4,TGCAGCGTTGAAGAGGGCCGGGGTGGAAAACTGTTTTTT,CSVEEGRGGKLFF
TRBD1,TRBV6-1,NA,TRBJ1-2,TGTGCCAGCAATCCCGACAGGGCCACCTTTGGCTACACCTTC,CASNPDRATFGYTF
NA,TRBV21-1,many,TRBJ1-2,TGTGCCAGCAGCAAAGGAGGCAGCTATGGCTACACCTTC,CASSKGGSYGYTF
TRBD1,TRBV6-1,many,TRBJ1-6,TGTGCCAGCAGTGCCCGACAGGGTCCACCCCTCCACTTT,CASSARQGPPLHF
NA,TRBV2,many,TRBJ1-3,TGTGCCAGCAGTGACACAGGCTCAATTTTTGGAAACACCATATATTTT,CASSDTGSIFGNTIYF
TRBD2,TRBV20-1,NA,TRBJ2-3,TGCAGTGCTAGAAGCGGGGGGGCCCTCGGAAATACGCAGTATTTT,CSARSGGALGNTQYF
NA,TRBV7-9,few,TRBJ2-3,TGTGCCAGCAGCTTTTCGTGGGCAGCACTAGAAGGACCGGGTACGCAGTATTTT,CASSFSWAALEGPGTQYF
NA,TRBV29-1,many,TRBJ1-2,TGCAGCGTCGCAGGGACGGTAGGGAACTATGGCTACACCTTC,CSVAGTVGNYGYTF
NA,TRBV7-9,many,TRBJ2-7,TGTGCCAGCAGTCCTAGCCCCGCCCCCTCCTACGAGCAGTACTTC,CASSPSPAPSYEQYF
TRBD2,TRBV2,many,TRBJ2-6,TGTGCCAGCAGTGAAGCCAAGGGGAGCGGGGGTTCTGGGGCCAACGTCCTGACTTTC,CASSEAKGSGGSGANVLTF
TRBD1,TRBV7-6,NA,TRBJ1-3,TGTGCCAGCAGCATACAGGGGGCTGGAAACACCATATATTTT,CASSIQGAGNTIYF
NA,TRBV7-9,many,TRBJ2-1,TGTGCCAGCAGCTTAGCCCGTAGCGATGAGCAGTTCTTC,CASSLARSDEQFF
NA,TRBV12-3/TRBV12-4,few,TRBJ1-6,TGTGCCAGCAGTTTTCAGGGGCTCGCCCGGGCTTCACCCCTCCACTTT,CASSFQGLARASPLHF
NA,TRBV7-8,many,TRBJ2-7,TGTGCCAGCAGCTTGGGGTTGTTGGACGAGCAGTACTTC,CASSLGLLDEQYF
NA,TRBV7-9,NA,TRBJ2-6,TGTGCCAGCTCAGACTCTGGGGCCAACGTCCTGACTTTC,CASSDSGANVLTF
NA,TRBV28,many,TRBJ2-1,TGTGCCAGCAGTTCTCCCATGGGGTACTACAATGAGCAGTTCTTC,CASSSPMGYYNEQFF
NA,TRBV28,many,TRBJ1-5,TGTGCCAGCAACCCACCAGGCGGGGGGCAGGAGCCCCAGCATTTT,CASNPPGGGQEPQHF
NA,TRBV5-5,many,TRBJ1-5,TGTGCCAGCAGTTCACAGATCAGCAATCAGCCCCAGCATTTT,CASSSQISNQPQHF
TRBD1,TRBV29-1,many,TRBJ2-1,TGCAGCGTTGTTACAGGGGATTCGTACAATGAGCAGTTCTTC,CSVVTGDSYNEQFF
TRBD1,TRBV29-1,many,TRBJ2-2,TGCAGCGTTTCTGAGGCAACAGGGGCCGGGGAGCTGTTTTTT,CSVSEATGAGELFF
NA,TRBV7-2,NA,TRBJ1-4,TGTGCCAGCAGCCCCATGAGCGGGGCAACTAATGAAAAACTGTTTTTT,CASSPMSGATNEKLFF
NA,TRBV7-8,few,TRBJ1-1,TGTGCCAGCACACTGGCTATGAACACTGAAGCTTTCTTT,CASTLAMNTEAFF
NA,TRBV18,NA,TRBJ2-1,TGTGCCAGCTCGTGGAGAGGAGTTACGGGGGATGAGCAGTTCTTC,CASSWRGVTGDEQFF
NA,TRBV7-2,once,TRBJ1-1,TGTGCCAGCAGCTTAGGGTCCGGGACTGAAGCTTTCTTT,CASSLGSGTEAFF
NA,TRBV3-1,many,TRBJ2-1,TGTGCCAGCAGCCCGTCAGGTGTGAATGAGCAGTTCTTC,CASSPSGVNEQFF
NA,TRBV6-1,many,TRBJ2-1,TGTGTCGAATACTTAGACTTTAAGTGGGATCTCGATGAGCAGTTCTTC,CVEYLDFKWDLDEQFF
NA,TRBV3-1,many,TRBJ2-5,TGTGCCAGCAGCCAACTAGAGACCCAGTACTTC,CASSQLETQYF
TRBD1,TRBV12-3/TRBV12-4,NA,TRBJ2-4,TGTGCCAGCAGTTCCCAGGGGGCAGCGAGTGGGAAAAACATTCAGTACTTC,CASSSQGAASGKNIQYF
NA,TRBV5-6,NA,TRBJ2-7,TGTGCCAGCAGCCTCGGAGGATGGTACGAGCAGTACTTC,CASSLGGWYEQYF
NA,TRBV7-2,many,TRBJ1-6,TGTGCCAGCAGCCCTCGAGGTGGGACCAATAATTCACCCCTCCACTTT,CASSPRGGTNNSPLHF
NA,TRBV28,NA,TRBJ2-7,TGTGCCAGCAGTTTCGCCTTAATACGACAGGTCGAGCAGTACTTC,CASSFALIRQVEQYF
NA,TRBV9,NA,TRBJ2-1,TGTGCCAGCAGCGTGACAGGAGTTAGATCCTACTACAATGAGCAGTTCTTC,CASSVTGVRSYYNEQFF